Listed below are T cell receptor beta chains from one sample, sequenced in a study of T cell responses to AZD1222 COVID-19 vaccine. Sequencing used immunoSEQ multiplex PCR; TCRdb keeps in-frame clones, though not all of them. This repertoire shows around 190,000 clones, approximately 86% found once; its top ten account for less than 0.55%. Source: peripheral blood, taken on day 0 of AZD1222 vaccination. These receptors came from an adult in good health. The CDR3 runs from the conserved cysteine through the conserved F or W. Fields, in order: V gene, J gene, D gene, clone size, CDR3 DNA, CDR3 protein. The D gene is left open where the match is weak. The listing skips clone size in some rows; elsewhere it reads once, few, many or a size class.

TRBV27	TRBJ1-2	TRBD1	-	TGTGCCAGCAGTTACGGGACAGGGGGCGACTATGGCTACACCTTC	CASSYGTGGDYGYTF
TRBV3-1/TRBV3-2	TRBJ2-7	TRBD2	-	TGTGCCAGCAGCCATGGGGGACTAGCCCACGAGCAGTACTTC	CASSHGGLAHEQYF
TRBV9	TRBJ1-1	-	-	TGTGCCAGCAGCGTCGCCACAGGGTTGAACACTGAAGCTTTCTTT	CASSVATGLNTEAFF
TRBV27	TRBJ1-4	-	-	TGTGCCAGCAGTCTAAGAGGGGGAGGGATAACTAATGAAAAACTGTTTTTT	CASSLRGGGITNEKLFF
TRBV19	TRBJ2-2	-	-	TGTGCCAGTAGCCAGGGTGGGTCCGGGGAGCTGTTTTTT	CASSQGGSGELFF
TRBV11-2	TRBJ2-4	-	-	TGTGCCAGCAGCTTAGGCAGGGGCCCCCAGTACTTC	CASSLGRGPQYF
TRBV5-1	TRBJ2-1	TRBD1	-	TGCGCCAGCAGCTCCCTGACAGGGGGAGTCTACAATGAGCAGTTCTTC	CASSSLTGGVYNEQFF
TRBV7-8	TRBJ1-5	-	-	TGTGCCAGCAGCTTAGGGGGCGGTAATAGCAATCAGCCCCAGCATTTT	CASSLGGGNSNQPQHF
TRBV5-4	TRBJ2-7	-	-	TGTGCCAGCAGCTCGGAGGAGGGGGGTAGATACGAGCAGTACTTC	CASSSEEGGRYEQYF
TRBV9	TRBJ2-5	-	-	TGTGCCAGCAGCGTAGGCGGGACGGGAGAGACCCAGTACTTC	CASSVGGTGETQYF
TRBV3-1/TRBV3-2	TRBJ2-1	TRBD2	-	TGTGCCAGCAGCCAAGATGGGACTAGCTCCAATGAGCAGTTCTTC	CASSQDGTSSNEQFF
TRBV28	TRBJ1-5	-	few	TGTGCCAGCAGACCCCTAGGTAGTTCCTGGCCCCAGCATTTT	CASRPLGSSWPQHF
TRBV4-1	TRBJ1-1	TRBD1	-	TGCGCCAGCAGCCAAGATTGGGGACAGGCGGCTTTCTTT	CASSQDWGQAAFF
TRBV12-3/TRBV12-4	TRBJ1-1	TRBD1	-	TGTGCCAGCAGTCGGGACAGGGTAACTGAAGCTTTCTTT	CASSRDRVTEAFF
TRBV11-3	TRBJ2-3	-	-	TGTGCCAGCAGCTTAGGGTCCCGTGGGGGCCCTTTGAGCGATACGCAGTATTTT	CASSLGSRGGPLSDTQYF
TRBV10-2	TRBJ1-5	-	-	TGCGCCAGCAGCGGGAGGGACCATCAGCCCCAGCATTTT	CASSGRDHQPQHF
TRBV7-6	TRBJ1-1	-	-	TGTGCCAGCAGCCTCCAGGGATCGGGGAACACTGAAGCTTTCTTT	CASSLQGSGNTEAFF
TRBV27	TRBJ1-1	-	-	TGTGCCAGCAGTCCCAGGGTGGGTGAAGCTTTCTTT	CASSPRVGEAFF
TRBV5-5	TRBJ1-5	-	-	TGTGCCAGCAGCCTTGTGGCGGGACTCAGCAATCAGCCCCAGCATTTT	CASSLVAGLSNQPQHF
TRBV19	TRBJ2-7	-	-	TGTGCCAGTAGTATACAGTTGGGGCTCGAGCAGTACTTC	CASSIQLGLEQYF
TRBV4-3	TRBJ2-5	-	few	TGCGCCAGCAGCCAAGAAGCTAGCCCAGAGACCCAGTACTTC	CASSQEASPETQYF
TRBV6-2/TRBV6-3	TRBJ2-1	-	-	TGTGCCAGCAGTTATGAGGGGGTCAATGAGCAGTTCTTC	CASSYEGVNEQFF
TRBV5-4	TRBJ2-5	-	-	TGTGCCAGCAGCTTTAAGACAGAAGAGACCCAGTACTTC	CASSFKTEETQYF
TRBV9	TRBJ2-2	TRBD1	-	TGTGCCAGCAGCGTCAGGACAGGGGGGACCGGGGAGCTGTTTTTT	CASSVRTGGTGELFF
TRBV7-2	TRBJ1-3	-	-	TGTGCCAGCAGCTTAGGGCCTTGGTCGTCTGGAAACACCATATATTTT	CASSLGPWSSGNTIYF
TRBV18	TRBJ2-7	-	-	TGTGCCAGCTCACCGCCGTCGTACTACGAGCAGTACTTC	CASSPPSYYEQYF
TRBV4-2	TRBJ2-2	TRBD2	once	TGTGCCAGCAGCCACGGGACTAGCGGGAGCGAACACGGGGAGCTGTTTTTT	CASSHGTSGSEHGELFF
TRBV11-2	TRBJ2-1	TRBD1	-	TGTGCCAGCAGCTTTCCACGCCGACAGGGGGCAGGGGAGCAGTTCTTC	CASSFPRRQGAGEQFF
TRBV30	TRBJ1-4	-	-	TGTGCCTGGAGTGTACGAGGTCCTACTGAAAAACTGTTTTTT	CAWSVRGPTEKLFF
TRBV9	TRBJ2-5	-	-	TGTGCCAGCAGCGTCGGGACACCCTATGGCGAGACCCAGTACTTC	CASSVGTPYGETQYF
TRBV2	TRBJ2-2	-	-	TGTGCCAGCAGTGTTAAGGGGTACACCGGGGAGCTGTTTTTT	CASSVKGYTGELFF
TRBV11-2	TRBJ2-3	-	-	TGTGCCAGCAGCTTTACGGGAGCCACCACAGATACGCAGTATTTT	CASSFTGATTDTQYF
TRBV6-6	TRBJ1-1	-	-	TGTGCCAGCAGTTACATTGGACGGAGAAACACTGAAGCTTTCTTT	CASSYIGRRNTEAFF
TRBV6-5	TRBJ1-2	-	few	TGTGCCAGCAGTCGGGACAAGTCTTATGGCTACACCTTC	CASSRDKSYGYTF
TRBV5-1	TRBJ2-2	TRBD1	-	TGCGCCAGCAGCTCGGAGGGACAGGGGGCTGTCGGGGAGCTGTTTTTT	CASSSEGQGAVGELFF
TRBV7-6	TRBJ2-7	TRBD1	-	TGTGCCAGCAGCCTCGACAGGGATGCATCCTACGAGCAGTACTTC	CASSLDRDASYEQYF
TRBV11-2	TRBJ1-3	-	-	TGTGCCAGCAGCTTAGTTGGGGTACAGGATACTGGAAACACCATATATTTT	CASSLVGVQDTGNTIYF
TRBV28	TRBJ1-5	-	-	TGTGCCAGCAGTTTAGGAGAGCGATATCAGCCCCAGCATTTT	CASSLGERYQPQHF
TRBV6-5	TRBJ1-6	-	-	TGTGCCAGCAGTTACTCCGACACAGATTCACCCCTCCACTTT	CASSYSDTDSPLHF